One sample yielded the 25 T cell receptor beta chains listed below, sequenced in a study of control samples from healthy donors and cancer patients (TCRdb year 2020). Receptors were amplified or captured by the immunoSEQ multiplex PCR assay. In TCRdb, the immuneACCESS table is reduced to in-frame sequences with V and J assigned. These tables do not hold every clone; where another copy was compared, an unresolved V gene accounts for under half, and the others remain unexplained. Here the sample has 70,000 to 90,000 clones; around 94% occur a single time. The biggest ten clones account for less than 6% of the sample. The specimen sequenced was blood. Receptor source: a woman aged 18-29 years in good health.

The chain recombines TRBV7-6 with TRBJ2-2; possible D gene TRBD1, 6 bases. Trimming pared 5 bases from V and 2 bases from J, leaving 15 bases between. The CDR3 has 16 amino acids. The germline V gene has CDR1 SGHVS and CDR2 FNYEAQ. In DNA, the CDR3 is TGTGCCAGCAGCCAAAGGTACAGGGCCAACACCGGGGAGCTGTTTTTT. This codes for CASSQRYRANTGELFF.

J is TRBJ2-7 and V is TRBV28; 9 bases are shared with TRBD1. Germline V gene data show CDR1 as MDHEN and CDR2 as SYDVKM. Germline trimming cut 5 bases from V and 0 bases from J; bases unmatched to any gene: 2. The CDR3 is made up of 14 amino acids. The CDR3 coding sequence is TGTGCCAGCAGTACGACAGGGGGCTCCTACGAGCAGTACTTC. Its protein is CASSTTGGSYEQYF.

This chain joins TRBV21-1 and TRBJ2-7. TRBV21-1 is a known pseudogene. The CDR3 consists of 11 residues. The CDR3 DNA reads TGTGCCAGCACCCTGGACGAGGGGCGGTCCTTC. This encodes CASTLDEGRSF.

The CDR3 coding sequence is TGCGCCAGCAGCTTGGAGGTGCCCGAAGGGACCCAGTACTTC. This encodes CASSLEVPEGTQYF. The genes are TRBV5-1 and TRBJ2-5; no clear D. The V gene's germline CDR1 is SGHRS and CDR2 YFSETQ. There are 14 residues in the CDR3. V lost 0 bases to trimming and J lost 7 bases, with 13 bases between them.

V gene TRBV5-4 combines with J gene TRBJ2-7; perhaps TRBD1 as D (5 bases). Germline assignment: CDR1 SGHNT and CDR2 YYREEE (reference sequence). The CDR3 covers 17 residues. With 0 bases removed from V and 0 bases from J, the gap between germline ends came to 16 bases. The CDR3 DNA sequence: TGTGCCAGCAGCTTGGTATTTTCCTACGACAGCTCCTACGAGCAGTACTTC. Its translation: CASSLVFSYDSSYEQYF.

This chain connects TRBV2 to TRBJ2-2; D is undetermined. The CDR3 is 11 amino acids. Trimming took off 6 bases at V and 8 bases at J, with 7 bases between the two ends. CDR1 and CDR2 from the germline V gene are SNHLY and FYNNEI. CDR3 amino acids: CASSSRGELFF. The CDR3 bases are TGTGCCAGCAGCTCCCGGGGGGAGCTGTTTTTT.

The chain links TRBV7-2 to TRBJ1-1; a possible D gene is TRBD1 (6 bases). The CDR3 is made up of 16 amino acids. From germline, CDR1 is SGHTA and CDR2 FQGNSA. The germline V and J ends were trimmed by 2 bases and 1 base, with 14 bases remaining between them. CDR3 nucleotides: TGTGCCAGCAGCTTAAACCCGAAGGACAGGAACACTGAAGCTTTCTTT. It encodes CASSLNPKDRNTEAFF.

The CDR3 bases are TGTGCCAGCCAGATGACAGGGGCAGTTCAGCCCCAGCATTTT. This sequence encodes CASQMTGAVQPQHF. This chain connects TRBV27 to TRBJ1-5, with 8 bases that match TRBD1. The trim removed 8 bases at V and 6 bases at J, leaving 9 bases unmatched. The V gene's germline CDR1 is MNHEY and CDR2 SMNVEV (reference sequence). The length of the CDR3 is 14 residues.

This clone appeared a single time. This chain connects TRBV19 to TRBJ2-1; 12 nucleotides agree with TRBD2. Germline V lookup: CDR1 LNHDA, CDR2 SQIVND (reference sequence). V shed 0 bases, J shed 6 bases, and the junction held 6 bases outside the gene matches. This CDR3 has 17 amino acids. The CDR3: CASSIDRGTSGPNEQFF. CDR3 DNA: TGTGCCAGTAGTATAGATCGGGGGACTAGCGGGCCCAATGAGCAGTTCTTC.

V and J are TRBV25-1 and TRBJ1-4, with 7 positions matching TRBD1. Germline V gene sequence: CDR1 MGHDK, CDR2 SYGVNS. V lost 6 bases, J lost 0 bases, and 7 bases stayed unmatched. There are 16 residues in the CDR3. The CDR3 loop is CASSLRDSTTNEKLFF. CDR3 coding DNA: TGTGCCAGCAGCCTAAGGGACAGTACAACTAATGAAAAACTGTTTTTT.

This clone was detected only once. The CDR3 region is CASSRDRGGGYTF. The DNA of the CDR3 is TGTGCCAGCAGCCGGGACAGGGGAGGTGGCTACACCTTC. The chain recombines TRBV7-6 with TRBJ1-2, with 10 positions matching TRBD1. V lost 5 bases to trimming and J lost 7 bases; unmatched junction nucleotides: 4. The CDR3 sequence is 13 residues long. Germline loops: CDR1 SGHVS, CDR2 FNYEAQ.

The chain links TRBV6-5 to TRBJ2-1; 14 bases are a match to TRBD2. V was clipped by 4 bases and J by 7 bases; unmatched bases: 6. Germline values: CDR1 MNHEY, CDR2 SVGAGI. The CDR3 is 16 amino acids. CDR3 in amino acids: CASSSSRTSGRNEQFF. CDR3 nucleotides: TGTGCCAGCAGTTCTTCACGGACTAGCGGGAGGAATGAGCAGTTCTTC.

The V gene is TRBV5-1, the J gene TRBJ1-3; maybe TRBD1 (5 bases). The CDR3 contains 16 residues. Looked up from germline, CDR1 is SGHRS and CDR2 is YFSETQ. The V gene lost 0 bases and the J gene lost 1 base, with 11 bases spanning the gap. The CDR3 here is CASSLASGKSGNTIYF. The CDR3 DNA reads TGCGCCAGCAGCTTGGCCTCAGGGAAGTCTGGAAACACCATATATTTT. The whole variable domain, remainder taken from reference TRBV5-1 and TRBJ1-3, is KAGVTQTPRYLIKTRGQQVTLSCSPISGHRSVSWYQQTPGQGLQFLFEYFSETQRNKGNFPGRFSGRQFSNSRSEMNVSTLELGDSALYLCASSLASGKSGNTIYFGEGSWLTVV.

The chain uses TRBV19 and TRBJ1-2; no firm D call. Trimming stripped 6 bases from V and 3 bases from J, with 14 bases between. The CDR3 is 14 amino acids. CDR1 LNHDA and CDR2 SQIVND come from the germline V gene (reference sequence). CDR3 nucleotides: TGTGCCAGTAGCTTCGACATTCCTGACTATGGCTACACCTTC. This gives the protein CASSFDIPDYGYTF.

This clone was seen just once. The gene calls are TRBV4-3 and TRBJ2-5, with 9 bases matching TRBD1. The CDR3 runs 17 residues. The V gene's germline CDR1 is LGHNA and CDR2 YSLEER. Trimming removed 0 bases from V and 4 bases from J; junction bases left unmatched: 9. The DNA for the CDR3 is TGCGCCAGCAGCCAAGATACAGCCGGGACAGGGAGAGAGACCCAGTACTTC. Protein: CASSQDTAGTGRETQYF.

Here the CDR3 reads CASNLDSSGNTIYF. The CDR3 DNA is TGTGCCAGTAACTTGGACAGCTCTGGAAACACCATATATTTT. This rearrangement joins TRBV19 to TRBJ1-3, with D possibly matching TRBD1 (6 bases). Trimming took 7 bases from V and 0 from J, leaving 10 bases between them. Germline assignment: CDR1 LNHDA and CDR2 SQIVND (reference sequence). This CDR3 contains 14 residues. Full variable domain (missing parts from reference TRBV19 and TRBJ1-3): DGGITQSPKYLFRKEGQNVTLSCEQNLNHDAMYWYRQDPGQGLRLIYYSQIVNDFQKGDIAEGYSVSREKKESFPLTVTSAQKNPTAFYLCASNLDSSGNTIYFGEGSWLTVV.

This chain connects TRBV9 to TRBJ2-3, with 8 positions matching TRBD1. Germline-derived CDR1 and CDR2 are SGDLS and YYNGEE. The CDR3 has 17 amino acids. V was clipped by 3 bases and J by 4 bases; unmatched bases: 13. The CDR3 DNA sequence: TGTGCCAGCAGCGCCGAGCCGGGCCCAGGGGGCGCAGATACGCAGTATTTT. Its translation is CASSAEPGPGGADTQYF. Together with reference TRBV9 and TRBJ2-3, the CDR3 gives the full variable domain: DSGVTQTPKHLITATGQRVTLRCSPRSGDLSVYWYQQSLDQGLQFLIQYYNGEERAKGNILERFSAQQFPDLHSELNLSSLELGDSALYFCASSAEPGPGGADTQYFGPGTRLTVL.

The V and J genes are TRBV4-1 and TRBJ1-1; D perhaps matches TRBD1 (5 bases). Germline values: CDR1 MGHRA, CDR2 YSYEKL. There are 14 residues in the CDR3. V lost 1 base, J lost 3 bases, and 9 bases lay in between. DNA for the CDR3: TGCGCCAGCAGCCAAGCTCAGGGTCACACTGAAGCTTTCTTT. It yields the protein CASSQAQGHTEAFF.

This chain joins TRBV6-1 and TRBJ1-5; 7 positions match TRBD1. Germline trimming cut 4 bases from V and 8 bases from J; bases unmatched to any gene: 17. This CDR3 contains 17 residues. Germline V gene sequence: CDR1 MNHNS, CDR2 SASEGT. This CDR3 is CASSAKLGQALGKPQHF. DNA for the CDR3: TGTGCCAGCAGTGCCAAACTCGGACAGGCCCTTGGGAAGCCCCAGCATTTT.

J is TRBJ2-1 and V is TRBV3-1 (or the pseudogene TRBV3-2), with D unresolved. V lost 0 bases, J lost 1 base, and 10 bases lay in between. This CDR3 region has 16 residues. From germline, CDR1 is LGHDT and CDR2 YNNKEL (reference sequence). The CDR3 coding sequence is TGTGCCAGCAGCCAAGATCCTGTTGGATCCTACAATGAGCAGTTCTTC. Amino acids: CASSQDPVGSYNEQFF.

The gene calls are TRBV6-1 and TRBJ2-1; the match to TRBD2 covers 10 bases. Germline V CDR1 and CDR2: MNHNS, SASEGT. V was clipped by 3 bases and J by 6 bases; unmatched bases: 8. The CDR3 runs to 16 residues. In nucleotides, the CDR3 is TGTGCCAGCAGTGACCCCTCCAGCGGGAGGGGCAATGAGCAGTTCTTC. Protein product: CASSDPSSGRGNEQFF.

This clone was counted a few times. This chain uses TRBV19 with TRBJ2-1, with a weak D call TRBD1 (5 bases). Germline V gene lookup returns CDR1 LNHDA and CDR2 SQIVND (reference sequence). Trimming stripped 5 bases from V and 4 bases from J, with 12 bases between. This CDR3 region has 14 residues. The CDR3 DNA sequence: TGTGCCAGTAGTCCACCGACAGATTACAATGAGCAGTTCTTC. Amino acids: CASSPPTDYNEQFF.

This chain uses TRBV7-3 with TRBJ1-3; no clear D. Between the trimmed V and J ends, which lost 2 bases and 2 bases, there was a span of 1 base. Germline CDR1 SGHTA, CDR2 FQGTGA. The CDR3 length is 12 residues. CDR3 in amino acids: CASSLPGNTIYF. The DNA for the CDR3 is TGTGCCAGCAGCTTACCTGGAAACACCATATATTTT. The full variable domain, in which reference TRBV7-3 and TRBJ1-3 provide the parts outside the CDR3, is GAGVSQTPSNKVTEKGKYVELRCDPISGHTALYWYRQSLGQGPEFLIYFQGTGAADDSGLPNDRFFAVRPEGSVSTLKIQRTERGDSAVYLCASSLPGNTIYFGEGSWLTVV.

The chain uses TRBV7-2 and TRBJ1-1; D unresolved. V dropped 4 bases and J dropped 2 bases, with 8 bases sitting between them. Looked up from germline, CDR1 is SGHTA and CDR2 is FQGNSA. This CDR3 comprises 13 residues. CDR3 sequence reads: CASSSRTNTEAFF. The DNA for the CDR3 is TGTGCCAGCAGCTCAAGGACTAACACTGAAGCTTTCTTT.

This rearrangement joins TRBV11-3 to TRBJ2-1, with 8 bases identical to TRBD2. CDR1 SGHNT and CDR2 YENEEA come from the germline V gene. V lost 2 bases, J lost 10 bases, and 10 bases stayed unmatched. The CDR3 runs 15 residues. The CDR3 here is CASSLSTGGPGEQFF. CDR3 nucleotides: TGTGCCAGCAGCTTATCAACGGGGGGGCCGGGGGAGCAGTTCTTC. The entire variable domain, with the rest obtained from reference TRBV11-3 and TRBJ2-1, is as follows: EAGVVQSPRYKIIEKKQPVAFWCNPISGHNTLYWYLQNLGQGPELLIRYENEEAVDDSQLPKDRFSAERLKGVDSTLKIQPAELGDSAVYLCASSLSTGGPGEQFFGPGTRLTVL.